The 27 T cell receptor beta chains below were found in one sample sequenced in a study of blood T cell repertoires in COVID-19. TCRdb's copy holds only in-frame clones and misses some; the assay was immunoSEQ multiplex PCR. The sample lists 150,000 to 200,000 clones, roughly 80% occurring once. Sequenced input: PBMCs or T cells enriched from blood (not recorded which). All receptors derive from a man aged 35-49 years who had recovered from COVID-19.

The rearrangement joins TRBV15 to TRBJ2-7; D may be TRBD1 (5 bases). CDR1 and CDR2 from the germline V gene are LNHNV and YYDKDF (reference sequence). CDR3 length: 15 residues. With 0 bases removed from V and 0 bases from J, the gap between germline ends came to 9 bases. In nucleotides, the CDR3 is TGTGCCACCAGCAGAGAACAGGCGTCCTCCTACGAGCAGTACTTC. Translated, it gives CATSREQASSYEQYF.

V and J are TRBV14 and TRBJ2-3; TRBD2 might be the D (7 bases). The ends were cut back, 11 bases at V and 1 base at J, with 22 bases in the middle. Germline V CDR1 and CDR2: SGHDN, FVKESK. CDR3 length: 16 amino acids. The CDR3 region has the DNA TGTGCCCCCAAAGGGCAGGGGAGGGTATGCACAGATACGCAGTATTTT. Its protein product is CAPKGQGRVCTDTQYF. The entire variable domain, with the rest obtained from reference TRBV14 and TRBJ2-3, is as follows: EAGVTQFPSHSVIEKGQTVTLRCDPISGHDNLYWYRRVMGKEIKFLLHFVKESKQDESGMPNNRFLAERTGGTYSTLKVQPAELEDSGVYFCAPKGQGRVCTDTQYFGPGTRLTVL.

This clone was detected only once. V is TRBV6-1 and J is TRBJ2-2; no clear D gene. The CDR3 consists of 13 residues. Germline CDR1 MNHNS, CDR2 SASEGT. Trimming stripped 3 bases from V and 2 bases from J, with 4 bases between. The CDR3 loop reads CASSDRNTGELFF. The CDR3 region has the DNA TGTGCCAGCAGTGACAGAAACACCGGGGAGCTGTTTTTT.

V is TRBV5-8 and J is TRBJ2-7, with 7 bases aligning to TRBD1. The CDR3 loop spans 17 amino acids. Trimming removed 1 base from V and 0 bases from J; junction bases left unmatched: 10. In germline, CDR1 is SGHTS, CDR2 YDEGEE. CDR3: CASSLTPTGTFSYEQYV. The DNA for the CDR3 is TGTGCCAGCAGCTTGACTCCGACAGGGACCTTCTCCTACGAGCAGTACGTC.

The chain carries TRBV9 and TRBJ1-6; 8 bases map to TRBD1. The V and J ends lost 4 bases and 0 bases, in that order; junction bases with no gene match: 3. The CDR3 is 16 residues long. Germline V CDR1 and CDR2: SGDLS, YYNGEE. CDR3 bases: TGTGCCAGCAGCCCCACAGGGGGCTCCTATAATTCACCCCTCCACTTT. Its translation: CASSPTGGSYNSPLHF.

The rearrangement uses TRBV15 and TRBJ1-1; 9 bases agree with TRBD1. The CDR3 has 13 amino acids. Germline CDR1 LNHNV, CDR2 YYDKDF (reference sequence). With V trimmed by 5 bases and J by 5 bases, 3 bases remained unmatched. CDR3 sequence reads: CATSAGQGTEAFF. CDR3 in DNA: TGTGCCACCAGCGCTGGACAGGGGACTGAAGCTTTCTTT.

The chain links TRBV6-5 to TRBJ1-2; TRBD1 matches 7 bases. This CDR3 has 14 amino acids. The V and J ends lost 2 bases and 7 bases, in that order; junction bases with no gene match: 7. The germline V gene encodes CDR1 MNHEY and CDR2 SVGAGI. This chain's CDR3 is CASSYPGAGGGYTF. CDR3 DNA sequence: TGTGCCAGCAGTTACCCCGGGGCAGGGGGTGGCTACACCTTC.

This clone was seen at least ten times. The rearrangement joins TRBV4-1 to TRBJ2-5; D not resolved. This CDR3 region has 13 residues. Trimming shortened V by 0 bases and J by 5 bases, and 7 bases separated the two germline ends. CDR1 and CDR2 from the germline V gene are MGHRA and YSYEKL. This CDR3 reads CASSQESVETQYF. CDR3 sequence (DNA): TGCGCCAGCAGCCAAGAGTCTGTCGAGACCCAGTACTTC.

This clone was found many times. DNA of the CDR3: TGTGCCAGCAGCTTAGTAGACAGGGTTGGCAATCAGCCCCAGCATTTT. It is translated as CASSLVDRVGNQPQHF. The rearrangement uses TRBV7-9 and TRBJ1-5; 7 nucleotides agree with TRBD1. CDR1 and CDR2 from the germline V gene are SEHNR and FQNEAQ (reference sequence). Trimming cost V 1 base and J 2 bases; bases outside gene matches: 5. CDR3 size: 16 residues.

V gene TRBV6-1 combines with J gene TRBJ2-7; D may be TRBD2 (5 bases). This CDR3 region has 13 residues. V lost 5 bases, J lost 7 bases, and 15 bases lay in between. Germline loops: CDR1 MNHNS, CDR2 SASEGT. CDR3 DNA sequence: TGTGCCAGCAGTTATGGGAGAGAAAGGGAGCAGTACGTC. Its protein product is CASSYGREREQYV.

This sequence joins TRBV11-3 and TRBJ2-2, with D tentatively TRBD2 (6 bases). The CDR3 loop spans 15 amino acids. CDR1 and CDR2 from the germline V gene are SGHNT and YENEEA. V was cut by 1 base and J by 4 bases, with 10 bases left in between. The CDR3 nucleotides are TGTGCCAGCAGCTTAGTCAGGGAGGCCACCGGGGAGCTGTTTTTT. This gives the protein CASSLVREATGELFF.

This CDR3 reads CASSRAGGEVYGYTF. CDR3 bases: TGTGCCAGCAGCCGCGCGGGGGGAGAAGTCTATGGCTACACCTTC. This sequence joins TRBV7-9 and TRBJ1-2; possible D gene TRBD1, 5 bases. Between the trimmed V and J ends, which lost 5 bases and 4 bases, there was a span of 17 bases. From germline, CDR1 is SEHNR and CDR2 FQNEAQ (reference sequence). The CDR3 sequence is 15 residues long.

The CDR3 reads CASSPTSQGARVEQYF. CDR3 DNA sequence: TGTGCCAGCAGCCCCACGTCCCAGGGGGCGCGGGTCGAGCAGTACTTC. The chain combines TRBV7-2 with TRBJ2-7, with 8 bases matching TRBD1. Losses at the gene ends were 5 bases for V and 6 bases for J; bases not matched to a gene: 15. The CDR3 has 16 residues. Germline V gene data show CDR1 as SGHTA and CDR2 as FQGNSA.

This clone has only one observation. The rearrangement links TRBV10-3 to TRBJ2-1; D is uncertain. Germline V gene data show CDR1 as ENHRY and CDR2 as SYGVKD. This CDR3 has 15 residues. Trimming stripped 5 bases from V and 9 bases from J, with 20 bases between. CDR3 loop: CAISNSPSGSREQFF. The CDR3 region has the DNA TGTGCCATCAGTAACTCCCCCTCGGGTTCACGTGAGCAGTTCTTC.

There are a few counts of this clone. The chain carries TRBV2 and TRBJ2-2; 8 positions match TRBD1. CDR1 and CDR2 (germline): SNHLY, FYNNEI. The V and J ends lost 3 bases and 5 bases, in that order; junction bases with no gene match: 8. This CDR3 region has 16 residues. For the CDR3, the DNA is TGTGCCAGCAGTGACCGGGACAGGCGAACAACCGGGGAGCTGTTTTTT. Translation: CASSDRDRRTTGELFF.

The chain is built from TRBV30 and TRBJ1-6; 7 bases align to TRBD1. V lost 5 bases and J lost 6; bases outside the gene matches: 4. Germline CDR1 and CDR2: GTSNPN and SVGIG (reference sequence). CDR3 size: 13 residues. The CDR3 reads CAWGDSLNSPLHF. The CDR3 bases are TGTGCCTGGGGGGACAGTCTTAATTCACCCCTCCACTTT.

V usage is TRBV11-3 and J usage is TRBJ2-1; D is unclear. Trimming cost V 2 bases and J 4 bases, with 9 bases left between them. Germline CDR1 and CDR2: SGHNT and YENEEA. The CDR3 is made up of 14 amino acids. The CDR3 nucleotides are TGTGCCAGCAGCTTAATCGGCGGATACAATGAGCAGTTCTTC. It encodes CASSLIGGYNEQFF. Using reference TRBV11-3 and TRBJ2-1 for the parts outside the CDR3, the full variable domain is EAGVVQSPRYKIIEKKQPVAFWCNPISGHNTLYWYLQNLGQGPELLIRYENEEAVDDSQLPKDRFSAERLKGVDSTLKIQPAELGDSAVYLCASSLIGGYNEQFFGPGTRLTVL.

DNA for the CDR3: TGTGCCAGCAGCTCAAGACAGGGGGGATATGGCTACACCTTC. Translated: CASSSRQGGYGYTF. The chain recombines TRBV11-1 with TRBJ1-2, with 9 bases that match TRBD1. Germline CDR1 and CDR2: SGHAT and FQDESV (reference sequence). The J segment lost 5 bases and the V segment lost 4 bases, leaving 5 bases of the junction unmatched. The CDR3 contains 14 residues.

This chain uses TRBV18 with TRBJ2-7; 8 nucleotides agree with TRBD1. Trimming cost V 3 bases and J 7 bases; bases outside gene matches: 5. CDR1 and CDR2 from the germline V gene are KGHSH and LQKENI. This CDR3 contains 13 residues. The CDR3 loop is CASSPGTGGEQYF. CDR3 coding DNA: TGTGCCAGCTCACCTGGGACAGGAGGAGAGCAGTACTTC.

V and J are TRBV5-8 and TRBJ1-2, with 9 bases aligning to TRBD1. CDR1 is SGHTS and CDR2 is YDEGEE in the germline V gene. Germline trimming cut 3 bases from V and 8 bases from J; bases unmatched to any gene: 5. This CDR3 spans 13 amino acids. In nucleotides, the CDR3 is TGTGCCAGCAGCTGGGACAGGGCGGGCGGCTACACCTTC. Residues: CASSWDRAGGYTF. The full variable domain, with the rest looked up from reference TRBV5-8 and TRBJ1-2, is EAGVTQSPTHLIKTRGQQATLRCSPISGHTSVYWYQQALGLGLQFLLWYDEGEERNRGNFPPRFSGRQFPNYSSELNVNALELEDSALYLCASSWDRAGGYTFGSGTRLTVV.

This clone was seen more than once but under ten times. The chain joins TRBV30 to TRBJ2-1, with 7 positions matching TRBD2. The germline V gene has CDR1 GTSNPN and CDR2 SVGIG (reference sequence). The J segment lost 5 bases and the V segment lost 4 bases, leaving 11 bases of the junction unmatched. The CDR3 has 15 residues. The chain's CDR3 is CAWNVGGSVHNEQFF. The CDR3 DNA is TGTGCCTGGAATGTAGGCGGGAGTGTCCACAATGAGCAGTTCTTC.

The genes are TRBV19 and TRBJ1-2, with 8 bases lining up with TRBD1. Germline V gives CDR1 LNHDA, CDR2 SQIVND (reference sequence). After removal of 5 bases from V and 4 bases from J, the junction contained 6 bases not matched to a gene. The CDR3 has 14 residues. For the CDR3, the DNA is TGTGCCAGTAGTTCGACAGGGGCTAGCTATGGCTACACCTTC. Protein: CASSSTGASYGYTF. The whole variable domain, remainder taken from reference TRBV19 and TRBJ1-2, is DGGITQSPKYLFRKEGQNVTLSCEQNLNHDAMYWYRQDPGQGLRLIYYSQIVNDFQKGDIAEGYSVSREKKESFPLTVTSAQKNPTAFYLCASSSTGASYGYTFGSGTRLTVV.

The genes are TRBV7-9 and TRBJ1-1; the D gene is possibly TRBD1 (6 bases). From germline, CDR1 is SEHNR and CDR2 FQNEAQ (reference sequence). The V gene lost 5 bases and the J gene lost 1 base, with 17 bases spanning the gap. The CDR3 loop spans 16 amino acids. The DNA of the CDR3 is TGTGCCAGCAGCCATCCTGGGGGGGGCGCGAACACTGAAGCTTTCTTT. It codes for CASSHPGGGANTEAFF.

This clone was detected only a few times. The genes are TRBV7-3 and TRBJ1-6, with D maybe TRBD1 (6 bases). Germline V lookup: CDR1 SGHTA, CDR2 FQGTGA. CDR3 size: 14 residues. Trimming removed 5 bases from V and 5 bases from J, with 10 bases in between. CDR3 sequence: CASSHGQNNSPLHF. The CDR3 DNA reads TGTGCCAGCAGCCACGGACAGAATAATTCACCCCTCCACTTT.

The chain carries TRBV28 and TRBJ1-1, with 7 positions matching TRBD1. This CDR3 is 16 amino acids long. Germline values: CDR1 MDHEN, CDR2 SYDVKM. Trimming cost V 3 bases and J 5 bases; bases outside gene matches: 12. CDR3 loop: CASSFYSTGAGTEAFF. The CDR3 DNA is TGTGCCAGCAGTTTTTACTCCACAGGGGCCGGAACTGAAGCTTTCTTT.

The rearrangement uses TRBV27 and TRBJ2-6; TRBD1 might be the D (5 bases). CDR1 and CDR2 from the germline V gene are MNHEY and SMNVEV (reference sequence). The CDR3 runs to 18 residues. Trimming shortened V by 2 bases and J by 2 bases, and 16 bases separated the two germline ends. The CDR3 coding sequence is TGTGCCAGCAGTTTACTTTCAGGGTCCATAACTGGGGCCAACGTCCTGACTTTC. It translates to CASSLLSGSITGANVLTF.

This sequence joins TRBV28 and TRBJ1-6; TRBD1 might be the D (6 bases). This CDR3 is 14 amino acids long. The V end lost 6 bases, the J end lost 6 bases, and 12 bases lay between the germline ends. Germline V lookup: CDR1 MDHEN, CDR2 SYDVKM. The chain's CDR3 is CASRIQGPNSPLHF. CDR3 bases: TGTGCCAGCAGAATACAGGGACCTAATTCACCCCTCCACTTT.